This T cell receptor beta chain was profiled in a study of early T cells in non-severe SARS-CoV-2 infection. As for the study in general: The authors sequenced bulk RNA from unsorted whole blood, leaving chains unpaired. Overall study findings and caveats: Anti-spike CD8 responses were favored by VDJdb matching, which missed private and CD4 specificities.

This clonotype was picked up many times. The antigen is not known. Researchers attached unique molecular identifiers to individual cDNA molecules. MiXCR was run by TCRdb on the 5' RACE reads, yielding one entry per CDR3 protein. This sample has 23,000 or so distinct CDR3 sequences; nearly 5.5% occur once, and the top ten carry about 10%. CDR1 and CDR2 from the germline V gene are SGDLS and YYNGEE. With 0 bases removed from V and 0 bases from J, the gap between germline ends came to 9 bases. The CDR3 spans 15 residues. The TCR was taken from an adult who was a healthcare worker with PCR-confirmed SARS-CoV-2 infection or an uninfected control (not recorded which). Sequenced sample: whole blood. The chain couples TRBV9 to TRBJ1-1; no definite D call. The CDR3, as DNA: TGTGCCAGCAGCGTAGATCTCTCAATGAACACTGAAGCTTTCTTT. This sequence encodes CASSVDLSMNTEAFF.